These 14 T cell receptor beta chains came from one sample sequenced in a study of low-dose radiotherapy and immunotherapy resistance in tumors. TRAV and TRBV primers primed cDNA for both TCRalpha and TCRbeta. Amplification, which lasted 20 PCR cycles, used a constant-region primer and V-primer adapter to amplify TCRs. One entry per CDR3 protein results from TCRdb running MiXCR on the reads. This sample yields 100,000 or so distinct CDR3 sequences, of which roughly 20% are seen a single time; over 4% belongs to the top ten. Regarding time point: after trial treatment. The treatment denotes: LDRT plus nivolumab, ipilimumab, low-dose cyclophosphamide and aspirin (RACIN trial). This specimen was PBMCs, taken after low-dose radiotherapy plus immunotherapy. The receptors here all came from a male donor with prostate cancer.

V usage is TRBV4-2 and J usage is TRBJ1-2; 7 bases line up with TRBD1. V lost 4 bases, J lost 1 base, and 6 bases stayed unmatched. This CDR3 spans 15 amino acids. Germline-derived CDR1 and CDR2 are LGHNA and YNFKEQ. In nucleotides, the CDR3 is TGTGCCAGCAGCCTAACAGGGGAGTTTAACTATGGCTACACCTTC. Protein: CASSLTGEFNYGYTF.

This clonotype was counted many times. This chain links TRBV20-1 with TRBJ2-7; 8 positions agree with TRBD2. CDR1 and CDR2 from the germline V gene are DFQATT and SNEGSKA (reference sequence). Unmatched junction bases numbered 10, after V lost 5 bases and J lost 7 bases. CDR3 length: 13 residues. Here the CDR3 DNA reads TGCAGTGCTTTTGGGGGCGGGGGGCTTGAGCAGTACTTC. The encoded protein is CSAFGGGGLEQYF.

There are a few counts of this clonotype. The chain combines TRBV4-1 with TRBJ2-5; D call uncertain. V was shortened by 0 bases and J by 1 base, with 3 bases between the two germline ends. The CDR3 has 13 residues. Per germline, CDR1 MGHRA and CDR2 YSYEKL. The CDR3 loop reads CASSQEAQETQYF. In nucleotides, the CDR3 is TGCGCCAGCAGCCAAGAAGCCCAAGAGACCCAGTACTTC.

This clonotype was seen many times. The rearrangement joins TRBV7-9 to TRBJ2-5; the D gene is possibly TRBD1 (5 bases). Trimming cost V 3 bases and J 7 bases, with 12 bases left between them. The germline CDR1 and CDR2 sequences are SEHNR and FQNEAQ (reference sequence). The CDR3 length is 13 residues. This CDR3 is CASSFRVPGTQYF. The CDR3 region has the DNA TGTGCCAGCAGCTTCAGGGTCCCGGGGACCCAGTACTTC.

This clonotype turned up a few times. CDR3 DNA sequence: TGCAGCGTTGGGGGTACTAGCGGGAGACTCGAGCAGTACTTC. Translating gives CSVGGTSGRLEQYF. The chain links TRBV29-1 to TRBJ2-7; 11 nucleotides agree with TRBD2. CDR1 and CDR2 (germline): SQVTM, ANQGSEA. CDR3 size: 14 residues. Trimming took 4 bases from V and 6 from J; bases not matched to a gene: 8.

This clonotype was found many times. The chain employs TRBV7-3 and TRBJ2-5, with TRBD2 as a possible D gene (6 bases). Trimming left V 5 bases short and J 3 bases short, with 13 bases between. The germline V gene encodes CDR1 SGHTA and CDR2 FQGTGA. This CDR3 is built from 14 residues. Here the CDR3 DNA reads TGTGCCAGCAGCCCCTCCTTAGCGGAAGAGACCCAGTACTTC. Translating gives CASSPSLAEETQYF.

The chain employs TRBV4-2 and TRBJ2-3; 8 nucleotides agree with TRBD2. Looked up from germline, CDR1 is LGHNA and CDR2 is YNFKEQ. Trimming took 4 bases from V and 5 from J; bases not matched to a gene: 8. The CDR3 covers 15 residues. CDR3 amino acids: CASSPPGGPGDTQYF. DNA for the CDR3: TGTGCCAGCAGCCCCCCGGGGGGGCCTGGAGATACGCAGTATTTT.

A remark on this clonotype: A much larger clone lies one base from this, so it may be a read error. V gene TRBV7-9 combines with J gene TRBJ2-1; possibly TRBD1 for D (6 bases). The CDR3 totals 14 residues. Trimming removed 1 base from V and 3 bases from J, with 7 bases in between. Germline-derived CDR1 and CDR2 are SEHNR and FQNEAQ (reference sequence). Here the CDR3 DNA reads TGTGCCAGCAGCTTAGGGACAGACTACAATGAGCAGTTCTTC. Translating it yields CASSLGTDYNEQFF.

This clonotype was seen repeatedly, ten times or more. This sequence joins TRBV2 and TRBJ2-7; the D is unclear. CDR3 length equals 12 residues. Germline V gene sequence: CDR1 SNHLY, CDR2 FYNNEI. V was cut by 4 bases and J by 3 bases, with 7 bases left in between. The CDR3 DNA is TGTGCCAGCAGTGGGATAGTCTACGAGCAGTACTTC. Translated, it gives CASSGIVYEQYF.

This clonotype has ten or more counts. V usage is TRBV6-5 and J usage is TRBJ2-1, with TRBD1 matching 8 bases. Germline V gene lookup returns CDR1 MNHEY and CDR2 SVGAGI. V lost 6 bases to trimming and J lost 5 bases; unmatched junction nucleotides: 6. CDR3 length equals 14 residues. DNA of the CDR3: TGTGCCAGCAGGGCCCCGGACAGGGACAATGAGCAGTTCTTC. Translated: CASRAPDRDNEQFF.

As for this clonotype: A far larger clone differs by one base, so this is likely a read error. The rearrangement uses TRBV6-6 and TRBJ2-6, with a possible D match to TRBD2 (5 bases). The CDR3 totals 14 residues. Trimming left V 6 bases short and J 8 bases short, with 14 bases between. The germline V gene encodes CDR1 MNHNY and CDR2 SVGAGI (reference sequence). The CDR3 coding sequence is TGTGCCAGCAGGGCGGGTAGCGCGACCAACGTCCTGACTTTC. It is translated as CASRAGSATNVLTF.

This clonotype was found many times. The chain has TRBV29-1 and TRBJ1-5, with D unresolved. The V gene lost 6 bases and the J gene lost 7 bases, with 16 bases spanning the gap. The CDR3 loop spans 13 amino acids. CDR1 is SQVTM, CDR2 ANQGSEA, per germline. For the CDR3, the DNA is TGCAGCGTCGGCAGCGACCCGGGACAGCCCCAGCATTTT. It specifies CSVGSDPGQPQHF.

Notes on this clonotype: A read error is the likely source, as a far larger clone sits one nucleotide away. The chain uses TRBV5-8 and TRBJ2-1; D call uncertain. CDR1 and CDR2 from the germline V gene are SGHTS and YDEGEE. The CDR3 covers 16 residues. Trimming stripped 4 bases from V and 0 bases from J, with 14 bases between. The CDR3 here is CASSEQPESSYNEQFF. For the CDR3, the DNA is TGTGCCAGCAGCGAACAGCCCGAGAGCTCCTACAATGAGCAGTTCTTC.

Turning to this clonotype: A far larger clone is one base from this, pointing to a likely read error. This chain uses TRBV2 with TRBJ1-5; D may be TRBD1 (6 bases). The V and J ends lost 6 bases and 0 bases respectively, with 15 bases between them. The V gene's germline CDR1 is SNHLY and CDR2 FYNNEI. The CDR3 is made up of 16 amino acids. The CDR3 region is CASRSQGGISNQPQHF. The CDR3 bases are TGTGCCAGCAGGTCACAGGGAGGAATTAGCAATCAGCCCCAGCATTTT.